The TCR beta chain under discussion was sequenced for a study of blood T cell repertoires in COVID-19. In its sample, this clone was seen a few times. From germline, CDR1 is ENHRY and CDR2 SYGVKD. There are 12 residues in the CDR3. Trimming shortened V by 3 bases and J by 2 bases, and 4 bases separated the two germline ends. The repertoire was sequenced with immunoSEQ multiplex PCR; TCRdb's copy has only in-frame clones and lacks some. The repertoire has hundreds of thousands of clones, 85% of them found once; the top ten carry 2% to 3%. The receptor's source is a woman in her fifties or sixties who had recovered from COVID-19. This chain connects TRBV10-3 to TRBJ1-2; D gene uncertain. Sequencing was carried out using PBMCs or T cells enriched from blood (not recorded which). The CDR3 region has the DNA TGTGCCATCAGTGACGAGAACTATGGCTACACCTTC. This translates into CAISDENYGYTF.